The 3 T cell receptor beta chains below come from one sample, sequenced in a study of shared clonotypes between healthy human individuals. TCRdb's table, derived via immunoSEQ multiplex PCR, lists solely in-frame clones and lacks some. The table lists around 2,100,000 clones, 85% to 95% of them singletons. In the naive CD8 group, cells lacked CD45RO and were positively selected for CCR7, so terminally differentiated effector memory CD45RA+ cells were left out. Sequenced: naive CD8+ T cells sorted from blood. Source of these receptors: a man between 18 and 29 years old in good health.

The chain is built from TRBV18 and TRBJ2-1; possible D gene TRBD2, 6 bases. The V gene lost 4 bases and the J gene lost 8 bases, with 12 bases spanning the gap. Germline V lookup: CDR1 KGHSH, CDR2 LQKENI. This CDR3 is built from 13 residues. CDR3 protein: CASSLTSLDEQFF. CDR3 in DNA: TGTGCCAGCTCACTAACTAGCCTCGATGAGCAGTTCTTC.

The gene calls are TRBV10-2 and TRBJ2-7; 12 bases align to TRBD2. The CDR3 extends over 14 amino acids. Germline V lookup: CDR1 WSHSY, CDR2 SAAADI. V dropped 6 bases and J dropped 3; count of bases not matched to a gene: 3. The CDR3 loop is CASSWGLAGYEQYF. DNA of the CDR3: TGCGCCAGCAGCTGGGGACTAGCGGGCTACGAGCAGTACTTC.

CDR3 sequence reads: CASSQAKGLYEQYF. The CDR3 DNA sequence: TGCGCCAGCAGCCAAGCGAAAGGGTTGTACGAGCAGTACTTC. The rearrangement uses TRBV4-1 and TRBJ2-7; D unresolved. Germline V lookup: CDR1 MGHRA, CDR2 YSYEKL. Trimming removed 1 base at V and 4 bases at J, with 11 bases between. The CDR3 sequence is 14 residues long.